This T cell receptor beta chain was sequenced for a study of cytomegalovirus exposure and HLA in healthy donors. 60 Vbeta and 13 Jbeta primers were used in PCR. Only in-frame clones appear in the TCRdb table, and some are missing; sequencing was by immunoSEQ multiplex PCR. The data hold approximately 120,000 clones, with roughly 86% observed a single time. This CDR3 has 14 amino acids. V trimming: 7 bases; J trimming: 1 base; junction bases outside the gene matches: 5. Germline loops: CDR1 MNHNS, CDR2 SASEGT. This clone was picked up one time. The sample consisted of PBMCs. The rearrangement joins TRBV6-1 to TRBJ2-5; the match to TRBD1 covers 8 bases. This sequence originates from a man aged 18 to 30 in good health and CMV-seronegative. CDR3 region: CASTGGGTQETQYF. The CDR3 DNA is TGTGCCAGCACAGGGGGCGGAACCCAAGAGACCCAGTACTTC.